Sequencing of this TCR beta chain was carried out in a study of blood T cells in healthy people across ages. Primed by a sample-barcoded 5' primer and a J-beta primer mix, a second PCR proceeded for about 6 to 12 cycles. TCRdb itself ran the 5' RACE reads through MiXCR, one entry per CDR3 protein. The sample has approximately 900,000 distinct CDR3 sequences; about 44% are singletons. The germline V gene has CDR1 SQVTM and CDR2 ANQGSEA. This CDR3 has 11 residues. With 1 base removed from V and 9 bases from J, the gap between germline ends came to 7 bases. Study observations and caveats: Estimated diversity across one million T cells was deemed an underestimate. Roughly linear declines in TCR beta diversity per million T cells occurred with age. Because donor CMV status was unknown, expanded clonotype changes were possibly confounded. TCR beta diversity correlated strongly with naive T cell percentage.

About this clonotype itself: What it binds is unknown.

The receptor comes from a man aged 25-45 years in good health. Sequencing used blood. The chain carries TRBV29-1 and TRBJ2-1; the D is unclear. The CDR3 spells CSVEGGTEQFF. DNA for the CDR3: TGCAGCGTTGAAGGAGGCACTGAGCAGTTCTTC.